The 4 T cell receptor beta chains in this list originate from one sample, sequenced in a study of blood T cell repertoires in COVID-19 (TCRdb year 2020). The method was the immunoSEQ multiplex PCR assay. Held by TCRdb, this immuneACCESS table contains in-frame sequences only and omits some clones. Under half of the omission traces to an unresolved V gene where checked; the cause of the rest is unknown. The table for this sample lists about 69,000 clones; approximately 75% of them were counted only once. More than 40% of the sample is taken by the ten largest. Sequencing was done on a sample of peripheral blood. The receptor set was obtained from a human donor in a cohort sampled during active COVID-19.

The V and J genes are TRBV15 and TRBJ2-5, with 7 bases that match TRBD2. CDR1 and CDR2 from the germline V gene are LNHNV and YYDKDF (reference sequence). The CDR3 is 15 residues long. V was clipped by 1 base and J by 5 bases; unmatched bases: 7. The CDR3 protein is CATSRVTGGGETQYF. The CDR3 DNA follows: TGTGCCACCAGCAGAGTCACCGGGGGAGGGGAGACCCAGTACTTC.

This clone was seen a handful of times. The chain combines TRBV10-2 with TRBJ1-1; D call uncertain. Deletions cut 2 bases from V and 5 bases from J, with 9 bases between. The CDR3 contains 13 residues. Germline-derived CDR1 and CDR2 are WSHSY and SAAADI. In DNA, the CDR3 is TGCGCCAGCAGTGAGGTTCGGGGAACTGAAGCTTTCTTT. Protein sequence: CASSEVRGTEAFF.

This chain connects TRBV27 to TRBJ2-1; D is perhaps TRBD2 (6 bases). The CDR3 contains 12 residues. The V end was cut by 5 bases, the J end by 6 bases, with 8 bases between. Germline-derived CDR1 and CDR2 are MNHEY and SMNVEV (reference sequence). CDR3 in DNA: TGTGCCAGCAGTCGTAGCGGCAATGAGCAGTTCTTC. The encoded protein is CASSRSGNEQFF.

The V gene is TRBV18, the J gene TRBJ2-3; D possibly corresponds to TRBD2 (6 bases). CDR1 and CDR2 from the germline V gene are KGHSH and LQKENI. Trimming removed 2 bases from V and 5 bases from J, with 17 bases in between. The CDR3 has 16 amino acids. Written as DNA, the CDR3 is TGTGCCAGCTCACCAAGTAGGACGGTGGAGGGAGATACGCAGTATTTT. It specifies CASSPSRTVEGDTQYF.